The T cell receptor (beta chain) under discussion was sequenced for a study of blood T cell repertoires in COVID-19. Study information: PBMCs, B-cell-depleted T cells, or T cells were the source of the cDNA or gDNA that made up the material.

TCRdb's table, derived via immunoSEQ multiplex PCR, lists solely in-frame clones and lacks some. The sample includes around 70,000 clones, about 91% seen only once; the top ten take about 7.9%. This CDR3 is built from 13 residues. Trimming took 4 bases from V and 5 from J, leaving 9 bases between them. Germline V gene sequence: CDR1 MNHEY, CDR2 SVGEGT. The chain joins TRBV6-2 or TRBV6-3 to TRBJ1-3; D call uncertain. This TCR derives from a human donor in a cohort sampled during active COVID-19. Source material: peripheral blood. CDR3 region: CASSSDGRNTIYF. In DNA form, the CDR3 reads TGTGCCAGCAGTTCGGACGGGAGAAACACCATATATTTT.